Listed below are T cell receptor beta chains from one sample, sequenced in a study of CD8 T cells in ankylosing spondylitis. TCRdb independently ran MiXCR on the 5' RACE reads; one entry per CDR3 protein. The sample shows about 240,000 distinct CDR3 sequences, around 9.1% of them seen only once. Sequenced: blood, either unsorted or a sorted T cell fraction (not recorded which). The receptor source for this set is a male donor with ankylosing spondylitis or in good health (not recorded which). CDR3s include the opening cysteine and the closing phenylalanine or tryptophan.

v_call cdr3_aa
TRBV5-5 CASSLEGLADTQYF
TRBV12-3/TRBV12-4 CTSSLASGAYEQYF
TRBV5-1 CASSLEVTETQYF
TRBV12-3/TRBV12-4 CASSPQGEYGYTF
TRBV18 CASSPERVTYEQYF
TRBV29-1 CSVEGGPTGLGTDTQYF
TRBV13 CASSPGLAGGPRSPGELFF
TRBV9 CASSEGDGATDTQYF
TRBV20-1 CSAPRSGRRNNEQFF
TRBV20-1 CSATSGRQDEQFF
TRBV6-1 CASTTGLNTEAFF
TRBV12-3/TRBV12-4 CAGSDTGNTIYF
TRBV9 CASSVDGGEPQHF
TRBV3-1 CASSRPGEEKLFF
TRBV9 CASSVEGGFTDTQYF
TRBV20-1 CSAPTRWSYNEQFF
TRBV20-1 CSASDGNTEAFF
TRBV5-1 CASSPGYQNTEAFF
TRBV7-2 CASSLAGPQAEAFF
TRBV29-1 CSVSGGGSEQFF